The 12 T cell receptor beta chains below were found in one sample sequenced in a study of blood T cell repertoires in COVID-19. Assay used: immunoSEQ multiplex PCR; TCRdb lists only in-frame clones, some missing. The repertoire holds under 200,000 clones, with about 85% as singletons. What was sequenced was peripheral blood. All receptors come from a woman aged 45-60 years with COVID-19, enrolled during active disease.

Here the CDR3 DNA reads TGTGCCAGCAAGGGACAGGGCTACGAGCAGTACTTC. It codes for CASKGQGYEQYF. The chain carries TRBV12-3 or TRBV12-4 and TRBJ2-7; TRBD1 matches 9 bases. The junction had 1 base not matched to a gene; V was cut back by 7 bases and J by 3 bases. The CDR3 extends over 12 amino acids.

This chain joins TRBV5-4 and TRBJ1-1; 10 bases map to TRBD1. Germline lookup yields CDR1 SGHNT and CDR2 YYREEE (reference sequence). This CDR3 spans 15 amino acids. Trimming cost V 4 bases and J 2 bases; bases outside gene matches: 5. CDR3 protein: CASSATGGANTEAFF. In DNA, the CDR3 is TGTGCCAGCAGCGCGACAGGGGGCGCAAACACTGAAGCTTTCTTT.

This chain links TRBV5-1 with TRBJ2-3; 9 bases align to TRBD2. The V gene's germline CDR1 is SGHRS and CDR2 YFSETQ. The trim removed 4 bases at V and 0 bases at J, leaving 6 bases unmatched. The length of the CDR3 is 16 residues. CDR3 residues: CASSKLAGASTDTQYF. CDR3 in DNA: TGCGCCAGCAGCAAGTTAGCGGGGGCGAGCACAGATACGCAGTATTTT.

V and J are TRBV19 and TRBJ1-5; 11 bases agree with TRBD1. This CDR3 is 15 amino acids long. Germline lookup yields CDR1 LNHDA and CDR2 SQIVND (reference sequence). Trimming cost V 7 bases and J 9 bases; bases outside gene matches: 11. The CDR3 spells CASNNLDRGLPPQHF. CDR3 nucleotides: TGTGCCAGTAATAATCTGGACAGGGGGCTCCCGCCCCAGCATTTT.

CDR3 DNA: TGTGCCAGCAGTCGTACTAGGAATGAGCAGTTCTTC. This sequence encodes CASSRTRNEQFF. This chain joins TRBV12-3 or TRBV12-4 and TRBJ2-1; D may be TRBD2 (5 bases). Trimming removed 5 bases at V and 7 bases at J, with 9 bases between. The CDR3 totals 12 residues.

This rearrangement joins TRBV7-9 to TRBJ2-1, with D tentatively TRBD2 (5 bases). Deletions cut 4 bases from V and 6 bases from J, with 13 bases between. The CDR3 consists of 14 residues. Germline CDR1 is SEHNR and CDR2 is FQNEAQ (reference sequence). As DNA, the CDR3 is TGTGCCAGCAGCTCCCGCCTGGGGAGCAATGAGCAGTTCTTC. Encoded protein: CASSSRLGSNEQFF.

V is TRBV2 and J is TRBJ2-3, with 11 bases matching TRBD2. Germline V gene lookup returns CDR1 SNHLY and CDR2 FYNNEI. Losses at the gene ends were 6 bases for V and 2 bases for J; bases not matched to a gene: 16. This CDR3 spans 19 amino acids. The CDR3 DNA sequence: TGTGCCAGCAGCCGCGCCAGTTTACTAGCGGGGGCGCCCACAGATACGCAGTATTTT. Encoded protein: CASSRASLLAGAPTDTQYF. Based on the CDR3 plus reference TRBV2 and TRBJ2-3, the full variable domain is EPEVTQTPSHQVTQMGQEVILRCVPISNHLYFYWYRQILGQKVEFLVSFYNNEISEKSEIFDDQFSVERPDGSNFTLKIRSTKLEDSAMYFCASSRASLLAGAPTDTQYFGPGTRLTVL.

J is TRBJ1-1 and V is TRBV7-9; possibly TRBD1 for D (6 bases). CDR1 SEHNR and CDR2 FQNEAQ come from the germline V gene (reference sequence). V was shortened by 2 bases and J by 4 bases, with 11 bases between the two germline ends. CDR3 length: 14 residues. This chain's CDR3 is CASSLPGEITEAFF. In DNA, the CDR3 is TGTGCCAGCAGCTTACCAGGGGAAATCACTGAAGCTTTCTTT.

The rearrangement uses TRBV5-4 and TRBJ1-2; TRBD1 matches at 8 bases. The CDR3 has 13 amino acids. CDR1 SGHNT and CDR2 YYREEE come from the germline V gene (reference sequence). The V segment lost 3 bases and the J segment 4 bases; nucleotides outside the gene matches: 2. In nucleotides, the CDR3 is TGTGCCAGCAGCTCGGACAGGGTCTATGGCTACACCTTC. This translates into CASSSDRVYGYTF.

This chain joins TRBV6-1 and TRBJ1-5; D remains ambiguous. Trimming left V 2 bases short and J 6 bases short, with 14 bases between. The germline V gene has CDR1 MNHNS and CDR2 SASEGT. The CDR3 extends over 15 amino acids. CDR3 in amino acids: CASSEIVSGVQPQHF. As DNA, the CDR3 is TGTGCCAGCAGTGAAATAGTTTCCGGGGTTCAGCCCCAGCATTTT.

V is TRBV6-5 and J is TRBJ1-6; D ambiguous. CDR3 size: 15 residues. Germline CDR1 and CDR2: MNHEY and SVGAGI. Between the trimmed V and J ends, which lost 5 bases and 14 bases, there was a span of 22 bases. The CDR3 is CASSPQTPEKFTLHF. As DNA, the CDR3 is TGTGCCAGCAGTCCTCAGACACCCGAGAAATTCACCCTCCACTTT.

This clone was detected only once. CDR3 sequence: CASSLGGKTSYEQYF. CDR3 bases: TGTGCCAGCAGCTTAGGGGGGAAGACTAGCTACGAGCAGTACTTC. The V call is TRBV7-2, the J call TRBJ2-7; D is possibly TRBD2 (6 bases). This CDR3 region has 15 residues. The ends were cut back, 1 base at V and 3 bases at J, with 13 bases in the middle. In germline, CDR1 is SGHTA, CDR2 FQGNSA.